What follows are 2 T cell receptor beta chains derived from one specimen sequenced in a study of cytomegalovirus exposure and HLA in healthy donors. The PCR used 60 Vbeta and 13 Jbeta primers. Sequencing used immunoSEQ multiplex PCR; TCRdb keeps in-frame clones, though not all of them. The repertoire has about 300,000 clones, around 86% of them found once; the top ten carry 3.5% to 4%. Material for sequencing was PBMCs. The source of these receptors is a man aged 40-49 years in good health and CMV-seropositive.

The rearrangement uses TRBV6-1 and TRBJ2-5; possible D gene TRBD1, 6 bases. Judging by the DNA end, TRBJ2-7 fits better; the J call may be wrong. CDR3 length equals 15 residues. Germline assignment: CDR1 MNHNS and CDR2 SASEGT. The CDR3 protein is CASSEEVDRTYEQYF. CDR3 nucleotide sequence: TGTGCCAGCAGTGAAGAGGTGGACAGAACCTACGAGCAGTACTTC.

This rearrangement joins TRBV7-8 to TRBJ1-4; 8 nucleotides line up with TRBD1. The trim removed 5 bases at V and 8 bases at J, leaving 7 bases unmatched. Germline CDR1 and CDR2: SGHVS and FQNEAQ. The CDR3 covers 14 residues. The CDR3 protein is CASSQTGENEKLFF. The CDR3 nucleotides read TGTGCCAGCAGCCAGACAGGGGAAAACGAAAAACTGTTTTTT. The variable domain in full, completed from reference TRBV7-8 and TRBJ1-4, reads GAGVSQSPRYKVAKRGQDVALRCDPISGHVSLFWYQQALGQGPEFLTYFQNEAQLDKSGLPSDRFFAERPEGSVSTLKIQRTQQEDSAVYLCASSQTGENEKLFFGSGTQLSVL.